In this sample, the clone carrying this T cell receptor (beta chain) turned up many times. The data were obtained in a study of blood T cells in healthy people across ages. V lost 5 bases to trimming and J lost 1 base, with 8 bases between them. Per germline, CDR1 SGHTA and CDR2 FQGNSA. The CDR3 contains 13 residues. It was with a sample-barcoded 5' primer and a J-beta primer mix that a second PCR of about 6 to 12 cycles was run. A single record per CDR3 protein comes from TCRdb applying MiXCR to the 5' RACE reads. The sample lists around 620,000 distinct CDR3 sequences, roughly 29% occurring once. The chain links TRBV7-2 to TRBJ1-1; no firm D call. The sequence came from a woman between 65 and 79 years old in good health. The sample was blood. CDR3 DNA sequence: TGTGCCAGCAGCCGAGGACGGAACACTGAAGCTTTCTTT. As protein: CASSRGRNTEAFF.